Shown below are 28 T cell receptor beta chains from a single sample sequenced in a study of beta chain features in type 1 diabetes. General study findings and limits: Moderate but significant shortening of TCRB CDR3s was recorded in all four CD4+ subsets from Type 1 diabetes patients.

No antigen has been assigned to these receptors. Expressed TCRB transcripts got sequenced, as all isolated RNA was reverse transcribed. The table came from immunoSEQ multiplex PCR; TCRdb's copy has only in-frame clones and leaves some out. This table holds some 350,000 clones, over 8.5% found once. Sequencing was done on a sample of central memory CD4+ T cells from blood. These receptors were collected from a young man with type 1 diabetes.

The CDR3 DNA reads TGTGCCAGCAGCTTGGACGGCAACACCGGGGAGCTGTTTTTT. Translation: CASSLDGNTGELFF. The chain carries TRBV7-9 and TRBJ2-2; D is undetermined. Germline assignment: CDR1 SEHNR and CDR2 FQNEAQ (reference sequence). The CDR3 runs 14 residues. V gave up 3 bases and J gave up 2 bases, with 7 bases separating them.

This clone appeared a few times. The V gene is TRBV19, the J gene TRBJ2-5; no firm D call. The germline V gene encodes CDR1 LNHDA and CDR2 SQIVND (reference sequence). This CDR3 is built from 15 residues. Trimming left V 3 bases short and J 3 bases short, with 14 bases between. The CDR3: CASSIAGYAKETQYF. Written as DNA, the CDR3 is TGTGCCAGTAGTATTGCCGGATACGCTAAAGAGACCCAGTACTTC.

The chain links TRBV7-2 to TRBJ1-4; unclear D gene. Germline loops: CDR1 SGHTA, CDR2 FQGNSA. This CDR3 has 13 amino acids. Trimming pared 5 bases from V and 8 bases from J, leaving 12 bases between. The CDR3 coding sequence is TGTGCCAGCAGCCCCTCGATGGGGGAAAAACTGTTTTTT. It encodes CASSPSMGEKLFF.

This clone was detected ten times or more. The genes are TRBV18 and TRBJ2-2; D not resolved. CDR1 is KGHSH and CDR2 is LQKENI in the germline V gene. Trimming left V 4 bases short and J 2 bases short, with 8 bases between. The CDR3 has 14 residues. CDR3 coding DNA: TGTGCCAGCTCACAGTTGGTTAACACCGGGGAGCTGTTTTTT. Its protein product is CASSQLVNTGELFF.

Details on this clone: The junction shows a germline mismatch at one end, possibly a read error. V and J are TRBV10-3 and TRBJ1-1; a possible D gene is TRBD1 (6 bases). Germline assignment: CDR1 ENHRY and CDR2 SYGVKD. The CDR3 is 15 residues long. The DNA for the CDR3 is TGTGCCAGCAGTATGCAGGGGTTAGAGAACACTGAAGCTTTCTTT. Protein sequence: CASSMQGLENTEAFF.

CDR3: CASSLAEVGQPQHF. The CDR3 region has the DNA TGTGCCAGCAGCTTGGCTGAGGTAGGTCAGCCCCAGCATTTT. The rearrangement links TRBV5-6 to TRBJ1-5; D is ambiguous. In germline, CDR1 is SGHDT, CDR2 YYEEEE. The V gene lost 0 bases and the J gene lost 6 bases, with 10 bases spanning the gap. The CDR3 has 14 amino acids. The whole variable domain, filled in from reference TRBV5-6 and TRBJ1-5, reads DAGVTQSPTHLIKTRGQQVTLRCSPKSGHDTVSWYQQALGQGPQFIFQYYEEEERQRGNFPDRFSGHQFPNYSSELNVNALLLGDSALYLCASSLAEVGQPQHFGDGTRLSIL.

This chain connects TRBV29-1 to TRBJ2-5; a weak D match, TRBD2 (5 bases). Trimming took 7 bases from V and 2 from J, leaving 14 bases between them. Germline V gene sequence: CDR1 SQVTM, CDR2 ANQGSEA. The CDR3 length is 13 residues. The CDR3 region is CSAHGEYQETQYF. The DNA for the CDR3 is TGCAGCGCCCACGGGGAATATCAAGAGACCCAGTACTTC.

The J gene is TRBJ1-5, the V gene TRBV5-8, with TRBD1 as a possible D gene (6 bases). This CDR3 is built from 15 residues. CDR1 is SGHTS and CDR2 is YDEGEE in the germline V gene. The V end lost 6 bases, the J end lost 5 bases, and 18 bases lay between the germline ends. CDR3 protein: CASTSGGRRDQPQHF. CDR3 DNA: TGTGCCAGCACCTCGGGGGGCAGGAGAGATCAGCCCCAGCATTTT.

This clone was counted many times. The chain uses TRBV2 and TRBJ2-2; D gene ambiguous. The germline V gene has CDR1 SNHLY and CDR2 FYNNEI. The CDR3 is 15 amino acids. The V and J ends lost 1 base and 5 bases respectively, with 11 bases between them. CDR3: CASSEGYSRTGELFF. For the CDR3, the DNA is TGTGCCAGCAGTGAAGGTTACTCGAGGACCGGGGAGCTGTTTTTT.

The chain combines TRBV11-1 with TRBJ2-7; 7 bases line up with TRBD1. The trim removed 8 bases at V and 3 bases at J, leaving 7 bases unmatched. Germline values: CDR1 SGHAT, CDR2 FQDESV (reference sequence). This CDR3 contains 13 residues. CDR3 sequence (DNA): TGTGCCAGCGGGGACAGATTGAACTACGAGCAGTACTTC. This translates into CASGDRLNYEQYF.

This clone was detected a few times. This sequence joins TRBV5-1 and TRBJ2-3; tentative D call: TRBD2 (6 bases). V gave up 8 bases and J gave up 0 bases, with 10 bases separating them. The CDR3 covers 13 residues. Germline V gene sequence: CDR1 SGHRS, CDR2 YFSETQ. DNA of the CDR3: TGCGCCAGTGCGGAGGGGAGCACAGATACGCAGTATTTT. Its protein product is CASAEGSTDTQYF.

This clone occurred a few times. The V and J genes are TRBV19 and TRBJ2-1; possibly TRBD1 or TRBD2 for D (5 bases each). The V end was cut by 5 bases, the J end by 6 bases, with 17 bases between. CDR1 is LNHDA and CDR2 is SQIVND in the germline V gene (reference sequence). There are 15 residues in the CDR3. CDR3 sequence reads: CASSAGAQRGNEQFF. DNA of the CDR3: TGTGCCAGTAGTGCCGGGGCACAACGGGGCAATGAGCAGTTCTTC.

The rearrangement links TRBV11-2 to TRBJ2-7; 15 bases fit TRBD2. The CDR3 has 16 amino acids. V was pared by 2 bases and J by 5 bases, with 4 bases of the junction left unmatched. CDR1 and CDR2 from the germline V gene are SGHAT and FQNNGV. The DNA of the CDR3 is TGTGCCAGCAGCTTATGGACTAGCGGGAGGGCCCACGAGCAGTACTTC. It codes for CASSLWTSGRAHEQYF.

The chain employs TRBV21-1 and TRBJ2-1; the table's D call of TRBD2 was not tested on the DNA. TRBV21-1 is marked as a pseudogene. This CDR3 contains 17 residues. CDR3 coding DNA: TGTGCCAGCAGCAAGGAGTATAGCGGGACGCGAAACAATGAGCAGTTCTTC. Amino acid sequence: CASSKEYSGTRNNEQFF.

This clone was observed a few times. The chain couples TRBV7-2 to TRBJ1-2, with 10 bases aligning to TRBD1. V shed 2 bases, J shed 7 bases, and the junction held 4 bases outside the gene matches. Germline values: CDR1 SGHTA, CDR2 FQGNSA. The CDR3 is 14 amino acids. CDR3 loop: CASSLHGDRGGYTF. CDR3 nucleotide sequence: TGTGCCAGCAGCTTACACGGGGACAGGGGTGGCTACACCTTC.

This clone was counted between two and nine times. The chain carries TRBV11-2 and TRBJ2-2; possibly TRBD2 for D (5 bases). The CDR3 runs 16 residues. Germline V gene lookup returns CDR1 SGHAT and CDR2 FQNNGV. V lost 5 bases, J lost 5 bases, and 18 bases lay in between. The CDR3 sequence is CASSPRNPDFTGELFF. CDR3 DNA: TGTGCCAGCAGCCCCAGGAACCCGGACTTTACCGGGGAGCTGTTTTTT.

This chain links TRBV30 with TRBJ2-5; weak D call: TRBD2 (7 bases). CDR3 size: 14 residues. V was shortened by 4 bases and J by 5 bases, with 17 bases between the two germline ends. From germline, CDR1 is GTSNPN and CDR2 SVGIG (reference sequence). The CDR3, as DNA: TGTGCCTGGACCCCCAGTCGGGGGGCTGAGACCCAGTACTTC. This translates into CAWTPSRGAETQYF.

The CDR3 loop is CASSYTESDTQYF. DNA for the CDR3: TGTGCCAGCAGTTACACAGAATCAGATACGCAGTATTTT. This chain connects TRBV6-6 to TRBJ2-3; D not certain. This CDR3 is 13 amino acids long. Per the germline V gene, CDR1 is MNHNY and CDR2 is SVGAGI (reference sequence). Between the trimmed V and J ends, which lost 2 bases and 4 bases, there was a span of 7 bases.

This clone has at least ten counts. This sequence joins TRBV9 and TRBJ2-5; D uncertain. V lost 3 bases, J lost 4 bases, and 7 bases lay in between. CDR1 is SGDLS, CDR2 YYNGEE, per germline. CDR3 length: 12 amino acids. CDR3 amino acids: CASSAQGETQYF. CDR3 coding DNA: TGTGCCAGCAGCGCCCAAGGAGAGACCCAGTACTTC.

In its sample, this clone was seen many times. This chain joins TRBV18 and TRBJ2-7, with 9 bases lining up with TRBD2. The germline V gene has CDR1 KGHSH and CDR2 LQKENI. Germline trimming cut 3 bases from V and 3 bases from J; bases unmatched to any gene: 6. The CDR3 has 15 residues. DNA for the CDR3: TGTGCCAGCTCACCCGGCAGCGGGAGGATCTACGAGCAGTACTTC. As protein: CASSPGSGRIYEQYF.

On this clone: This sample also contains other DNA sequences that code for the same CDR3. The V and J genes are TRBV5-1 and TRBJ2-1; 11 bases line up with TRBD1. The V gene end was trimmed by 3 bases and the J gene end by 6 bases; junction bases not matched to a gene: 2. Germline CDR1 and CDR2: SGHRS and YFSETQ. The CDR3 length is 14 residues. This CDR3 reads CASSSGTGGNEQFF. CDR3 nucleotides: TGCGCCAGCAGCTCCGGGACAGGGGGCAATGAGCAGTTCTTC.

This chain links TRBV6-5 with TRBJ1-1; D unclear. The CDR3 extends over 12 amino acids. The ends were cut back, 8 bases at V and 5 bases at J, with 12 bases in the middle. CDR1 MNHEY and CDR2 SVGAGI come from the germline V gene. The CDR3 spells CASVGFRTEAFF. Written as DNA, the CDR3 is TGTGCCAGCGTGGGTTTTAGGACTGAAGCTTTCTTT.

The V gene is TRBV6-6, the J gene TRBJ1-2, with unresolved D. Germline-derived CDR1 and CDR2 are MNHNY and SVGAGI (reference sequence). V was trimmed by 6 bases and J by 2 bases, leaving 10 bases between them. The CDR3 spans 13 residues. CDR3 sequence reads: CASRLLQNYGYTF. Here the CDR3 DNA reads TGTGCCAGCAGGCTCCTCCAGAACTATGGCTACACCTTC.

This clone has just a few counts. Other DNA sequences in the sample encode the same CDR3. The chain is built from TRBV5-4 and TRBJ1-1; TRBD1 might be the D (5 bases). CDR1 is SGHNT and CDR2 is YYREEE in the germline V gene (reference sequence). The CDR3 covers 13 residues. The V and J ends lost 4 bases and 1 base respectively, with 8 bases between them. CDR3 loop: CASSLGGNTEAFF. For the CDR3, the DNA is TGTGCCAGCAGCCTGGGGGGGAACACTGAAGCTTTCTTT.

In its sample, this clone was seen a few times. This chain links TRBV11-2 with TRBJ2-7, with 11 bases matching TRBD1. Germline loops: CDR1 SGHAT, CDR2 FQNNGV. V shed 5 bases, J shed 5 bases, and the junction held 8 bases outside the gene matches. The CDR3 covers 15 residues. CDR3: CASSRTGTGGHEQYF. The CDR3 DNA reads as TGTGCCAGCAGCAGAACCGGGACAGGGGGACACGAGCAGTACTTC. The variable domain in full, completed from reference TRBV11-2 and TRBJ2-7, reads EAGVAQSPRYKIIEKRQSVAFWCNPISGHATLYWYQQILGQGPKLLIQFQNNGVVDDSQLPKDRFSAERLKGVDSTLKIQPAKLEDSAVYLCASSRTGTGGHEQYFGPGTRLTVT.

CDR3 region: CASSLYPGEGYTF. The CDR3 bases are TGCGCCAGCAGCTTATACCCCGGGGAGGGCTACACCTTC. V and J are TRBV5-1 and TRBJ1-2, with D hard to call. Germline CDR1 is SGHRS and CDR2 is YFSETQ. CDR3 size: 13 residues. V was cut by 2 bases and J by 8 bases, with 13 bases left in between.

The CDR3 protein is CASSLIGGSNEQFF. CDR3 sequence (DNA): TGTGCCAGCAGCTTGATTGGCGGCTCTAATGAGCAGTTCTTC. The chain links TRBV5-6 to TRBJ2-1; D unresolved. The CDR3 has 14 residues. Germline CDR1 SGHDT, CDR2 YYEEEE. V lost 1 base and J lost 7, with 12 bases in between.

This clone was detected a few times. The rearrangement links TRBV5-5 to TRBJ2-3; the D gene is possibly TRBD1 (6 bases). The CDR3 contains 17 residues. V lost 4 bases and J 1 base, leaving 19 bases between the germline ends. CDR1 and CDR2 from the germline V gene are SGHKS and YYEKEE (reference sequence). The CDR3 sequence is CASSRTATPRGTDTQYF. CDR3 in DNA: TGTGCCAGCAGCCGGACAGCCACTCCGCGGGGCACAGATACGCAGTATTTT.